This T cell receptor beta chain came from a study of blood T cell repertoires in COVID-19. Turning to the study itself: There were acute and convalescent COVID-19 samples, and they came from the United States, Italy and Spain. T cells, B-cell-depleted T cells, or PBMCs supplied cDNA or gDNA.

Germline V gene sequence: CDR1 ENHRY, CDR2 SYGVKD. CDR3 length: 14 residues. With 7 bases clipped from V and 5 bases from J, the junction kept 5 bases outside the gene matches. Clones were sequenced by immunoSEQ multiplex PCR, and TCRdb holds only the in-frame ones, with some missing. The table has 200,000 to 250,000 clones, about 85% seen once; the top ten hold 10% to 15%. The chain has TRBV10-3 and TRBJ2-1; 10 bases align to TRBD2. This TCR was sampled from a woman in her late teens or twenties who had recovered from COVID-19. Input material: peripheral blood. The CDR3 spells CAITGTSVDNEQFF. The DNA of the CDR3 is TGTGCCATCACTGGGACTAGCGTTGACAATGAGCAGTTCTTC.